This passage covers 20 T cell receptor beta chains from one sample sequenced in a study of T cell responses to AZD1222 COVID-19 vaccine (dated by TCRdb to about 2021). The library was generated by the immunoSEQ multiplex PCR assay. Not all clones reach the TCRdb copy of this immuneACCESS table, which keeps in-frame sequences only. Checked studies attribute under half of the gap to unresolved V genes and leave the rest unexplained. The sample table holds 50,000 to 65,000 clones, of which 90% to 95% were seen once. The ten most abundant clones make up 6.3% of the sample. Per the publication, the time point label means: about 28 days (+/-7) after the second vaccine dose. In the paper's terms, the treatment or condition label means: meningococcal conjugate vaccine given as trial control. The specimen was peripheral blood, collected 28 days after the second dose of the MenACWY control vaccine. These receptors were collected from an adult who received the MenACWY meningococcal vaccine as a control.

The chain is built from TRBV28 and TRBJ1-4; D perhaps matches TRBD1 (5 bases). V gave up 2 bases and J gave up 6 bases, with 13 bases separating them. CDR1 is MDHEN and CDR2 is SYDVKM in the germline V gene. The CDR3 length is 15 residues. The CDR3 DNA follows: TGTGCCAGCAGTTTAAGGGGTCTACGGGATGAAAAACTGTTTTTT. Protein product: CASSLRGLRDEKLFF.

The V and J genes are TRBV18 and TRBJ2-3; D is undetermined. The CDR3 is 11 amino acids. V was cut by 6 bases and J by 2 bases, with 3 bases left in between. Germline V CDR1 and CDR2: KGHSH, LQKENI. CDR3 nucleotides: TGTGCCAGCTCTCCCACAGATACGCAGTATTTT. Translating gives CASSPTDTQYF.

This chain links TRBV5-1 with TRBJ1-2, with 8 bases that match TRBD1. CDR3 length: 12 amino acids. From germline, CDR1 is SGHRS and CDR2 YFSETQ. The junction had 6 bases not matched to a gene; V was cut back by 7 bases and J by 7 bases. The DNA for the CDR3 is TGCGCCAGCGGACAGGGCGTAAGTGGCTACACCTTC. Translated: CASGQGVSGYTF.

In this sample, this clone turned up once. The V and J genes are TRBV12-3 or TRBV12-4 and TRBJ1-4; D ambiguous. V gave up 6 bases and J gave up 0 bases, with 5 bases separating them. The CDR3 covers 13 residues. The chain's CDR3 is CASRLSTNEKLFF. The DNA of the CDR3 is TGTGCCAGCAGATTATCAACTAATGAAAAACTGTTTTTT.

The chain is built from TRBV18 and TRBJ1-1; 7 nucleotides align to TRBD1. Germline loops: CDR1 KGHSH, CDR2 LQKENI. V trimming: 4 bases; J trimming: 10 bases; junction bases outside the gene matches: 15. This CDR3 spans 15 amino acids. The CDR3: CASSRTGDPSEGAFF. DNA of the CDR3: TGTGCCAGCTCACGTACAGGGGATCCAAGTGAAGGAGCTTTCTTT.

The CDR3 sequence is CASNYGGNTEAFF. The CDR3 region has the DNA TGTGCCAGCAACTACGGGGGAAACACTGAAGCTTTCTTT. The genes are TRBV5-8 and TRBJ1-1; tentatively, D is TRBD1 (5 bases). V was clipped by 6 bases and J by 2 bases, with 11 bases between them. Germline V gene lookup returns CDR1 SGHTS and CDR2 YDEGEE. This CDR3 contains 13 residues.

A single count supports this clone. The CDR3 DNA sequence: TGTGCCAGCAGTGGAGGGGGACACTCTGGAAACACCATATATTTT. Translated: CASSGGGHSGNTIYF. This chain connects TRBV6-2 or TRBV6-3 to TRBJ1-3; D is perhaps TRBD1 (6 bases). Trimming stripped 5 bases from V and 0 bases from J, with 11 bases between. The CDR3 loop spans 15 amino acids. Germline CDR1 reads MNHEY; CDR2 reads SVGEGT.

This chain joins TRBV28 and TRBJ1-3; TRBD1 is a possible D gene (5 bases). Trimming removed 8 bases from V and 0 bases from J, with 14 bases in between. This CDR3 is built from 15 residues. Germline V lookup: CDR1 MDHEN, CDR2 SYDVKM. CDR3 sequence reads: CASQIGTDSGNTIYF. The CDR3 DNA is TGTGCCAGCCAAATTGGGACGGACTCTGGAAACACCATATATTTT.

This clone occurred once. The chain is built from TRBV18 and TRBJ1-2, with 7 nucleotides matching TRBD1. Germline lookup yields CDR1 KGHSH and CDR2 LQKENI. This CDR3 comprises 14 residues. V was clipped by 2 bases and J by 3 bases; unmatched bases: 3. The CDR3 loop reads CASSPVTGYYGYTF. The CDR3 DNA reads as TGTGCCAGCTCACCAGTGACAGGGTACTATGGCTACACCTTC.

This chain uses TRBV21-1 with TRBJ2-7; the table gives TRBD2 as D, unverified against the DNA. TRBV21-1 is labeled a pseudogene. This CDR3 region has 17 residues. The CDR3 is CASSKFDSGREIYEQYF. The CDR3 DNA reads as TGTGCCAGCAGCAAATTTGATAGCGGGAGAGAAATCTACGAGCAGTACTTC.

The chain recombines TRBV4-1 with TRBJ2-7; a possible D gene is TRBD1 (6 bases). V was trimmed by 1 base and J by 0 bases, leaving 19 bases between them. Germline V gene data show CDR1 as MGHRA and CDR2 as YSYEKL. The CDR3 has 18 residues. Here the CDR3 reads CASSQGPGVVSNSYEQYF. CDR3 DNA: TGCGCCAGCAGCCAAGGCCCAGGGGTTGTATCAAACTCCTACGAGCAGTACTTC.

The chain couples TRBV7-9 to TRBJ2-1; tentatively, D is TRBD2 (6 bases). Germline V gives CDR1 SEHNR, CDR2 FQNEAQ (reference sequence). This CDR3 comprises 15 residues. Trimming pared 0 bases from V and 9 bases from J, leaving 15 bases between. The CDR3 sequence is CASSLAGSGLSEQFF. Here the CDR3 DNA reads TGTGCCAGCAGCTTAGCCGGGAGTGGGTTAAGTGAGCAGTTCTTC.

The V and J genes are TRBV10-1 and TRBJ1-5; D gene ambiguous. The CDR3 is made up of 14 amino acids. Trimming left V 0 bases short and J 6 bases short, with 9 bases between. Germline-derived CDR1 and CDR2 are WNHNN and SYGVQD (reference sequence). CDR3 loop: CASSESASGQPQHF. The DNA of the CDR3 is TGCGCCAGCAGTGAGTCGGCTAGCGGTCAGCCCCAGCATTTT.

The CDR3 DNA reads as TGTGCCAGCAGATTGTACAATGAGCAGTTCTTC. Translating gives CASRLYNEQFF. The chain joins TRBV3-1 (or the pseudogene TRBV3-2) to TRBJ2-1; D gene uncertain. V was trimmed by 6 bases and J by 4 bases, leaving 4 bases between them. Germline loops: CDR1 LGHDT, CDR2 YNNKEL (reference sequence). The CDR3 sequence is 11 residues long.

This clone was seen a single time. The rearrangement uses TRBV19 and TRBJ1-5; D unclear. The CDR3 has 13 residues. V lost 6 bases and J 1 base, leaving 7 bases between the germline ends. CDR1 is LNHDA and CDR2 is SQIVND in the germline V gene (reference sequence). For the CDR3, the DNA is TGTGCCAGTAGGGGGAACAGCAATCAGCCCCAGCATTTT. Translated: CASRGNSNQPQHF. The full variable domain, in which reference TRBV19 and TRBJ1-5 provide the parts outside the CDR3, is DGGITQSPKYLFRKEGQNVTLSCEQNLNHDAMYWYRQDPGQGLRLIYYSQIVNDFQKGDIAEGYSVSREKKESFPLTVTSAQKNPTAFYLCASRGNSNQPQHFGDGTRLSIL.

This clone appeared a single time. The genes are TRBV21-1 and TRBJ1-5; TRBD1, the table's D call, lacks a check against the DNA. TRBV21-1 represents a pseudogene. This CDR3 region has 16 residues. Here the CDR3 reads CASSSTPDRGDQPQHF. Written as DNA, the CDR3 is TGTGCCAGCAGCAGTACCCCTGACAGGGGCGACCAGCCCCAGCATTTT.

With respect to this clone: At one of its ends the junction is not consistent with the germline gene, which may arise from a read error. J is TRBJ1-2 and V is TRBV24-1; no definite D call. The CDR3 is 14 residues long. Germline values: CDR1 KGHDR, CDR2 SFDVKD. The CDR3 loop is CAISDPGRNYGYTF. CDR3 bases: TGTGCCATCAGTGATCCTGGGAGAAACTATGGCTACACCTTC.

The genes are TRBV25-1 and TRBJ2-7; the match to TRBD1 covers 10 bases. The germline V gene encodes CDR1 MGHDK and CDR2 SYGVNS. The CDR3 has 14 amino acids. Losses at the gene ends were 1 base for V and 4 bases for J; bases not matched to a gene: 1. This chain's CDR3 is CASSEWDRGYEQYF. As DNA, the CDR3 is TGTGCCAGCAGTGAATGGGACAGGGGATACGAGCAGTACTTC.

The chain carries TRBV2 and TRBJ1-2; TRBD1 matches at 8 bases. After removal of 10 bases from V and 2 bases from J, the junction contained 3 bases not matched to a gene. Germline assignment: CDR1 SNHLY and CDR2 FYNNEI. The CDR3 consists of 12 residues. Here the CDR3 DNA reads TGTGCCAACGACAGGGGAAACTATGGCTACACCTTC. As protein: CANDRGNYGYTF.

This clone was recorded a few times. The chain combines TRBV21-1 with TRBJ1-2; the D call TRBD1 from the table was never checked on the DNA. TRBV21-1 is reported as a pseudogene. This CDR3 is 17 amino acids long. CDR3 sequence: CASSPRQGQGTNYGYTF. In DNA form, the CDR3 reads TGTGCCAGCAGCCCTCGTCAGGGACAGGGAACTAACTATGGCTACACCTTC.